The 20 T cell receptor beta chains reported below all come from one sample, sequenced in a study of cytomegalovirus exposure and HLA in healthy donors (dated by TCRdb to about 2017). Libraries were constructed by the immunoSEQ multiplex PCR assay. The table comes from immuneACCESS by way of TCRdb, which keeps in-frame sequences with V and J called. Part of the clones is missing from these tables; in studies checked, under half for an unresolved V gene and the rest for unknown reasons. This sample gives some 67,000 clones in total; about 94% of them show up just once. More than 0.8% of the sample is taken by the ten largest. Sequencing used PBMCs. All receptors come from a woman aged 18-29 years in good health and CMV-seronegative.

The rearrangement links TRBV2 to TRBJ2-7, with 8 bases lining up with TRBD1. V lost 2 bases, J lost 0 bases, and 6 bases stayed unmatched. CDR3 length: 16 residues. Germline values: CDR1 SNHLY, CDR2 FYNNEI. The CDR3 loop reads CASSEPGQGISYEQYF. The CDR3 DNA reads as TGTGCCAGCAGTGAACCAGGACAGGGCATCTCCTACGAGCAGTACTTC.

This clone has only one observation. DNA of the CDR3: TGTGCCAGCAGTGCATTACTAGCGGGGGGGCCGGGCGGGGAGCTGTTTTTT. Translated, it gives CASSALLAGGPGGELFF. This sequence joins TRBV6-1 and TRBJ2-2; TRBD2 agrees at 13 bases. The CDR3 runs to 17 residues. J was trimmed by 7 bases and V by 4 bases; bases with no gene match: 9. CDR1 and CDR2 (germline): MNHNS, SASEGT.

This clone was seen once. This rearrangement joins TRBV18 to TRBJ2-7; D not certain. CDR3 length: 15 amino acids. V lost 3 bases and J lost 0, with 12 bases in between. Germline CDR1 reads KGHSH; CDR2 reads LQKENI. Written as DNA, the CDR3 is TGTGCCAGCTCACCCCGAGAGGTTAGCTCCTACGAGCAGTACTTC. The encoded protein is CASSPREVSSYEQYF.

The V gene is TRBV5-6, the J gene TRBJ1-2; a weak D match, TRBD1 (6 bases). The CDR3 is 14 residues long. The germline V gene encodes CDR1 SGHDT and CDR2 YYEEEE. The V gene lost 0 bases and the J gene lost 6 bases, with 12 bases spanning the gap. CDR3 protein: CASSLGAGEHGYTF. As DNA, the CDR3 is TGTGCCAGCAGCTTGGGGGCAGGGGAACATGGCTACACCTTC. Supplemented by reference TRBV5-6 and TRBJ1-2, the full variable domain reads DAGVTQSPTHLIKTRGQQVTLRCSPKSGHDTVSWYQQALGQGPQFIFQYYEEEERQRGNFPDRFSGHQFPNYSSELNVNALLLGDSALYLCASSLGAGEHGYTFGSGTRLTVV.

Written as DNA, the CDR3 is TGTGCCAGCACCGATAAGACGGGACTCCACTACAATGAGCAGTTCTTC. Translating it yields CASTDKTGLHYNEQFF. The chain links TRBV5-5 to TRBJ2-1; tentative D call: TRBD2 (6 bases). V was pared by 6 bases and J by 3 bases, with 19 bases between. Germline assignment: CDR1 SGHKS and CDR2 YYEKEE (reference sequence). The CDR3 is made up of 16 amino acids.

This chain uses TRBV7-9 with TRBJ2-5, with a possible D match to TRBD2 (6 bases). The CDR3 totals 15 residues. From germline, CDR1 is SEHNR and CDR2 FQNEAQ (reference sequence). Trimming cost V 3 bases and J 2 bases, with 13 bases left between them. The CDR3 protein is CASSLIWRGQETQYF. The CDR3 nucleotides read TGTGCCAGCAGCTTGATCTGGCGGGGTCAAGAGACCCAGTACTTC.

The J gene is TRBJ2-1, the V gene TRBV10-3; D may be TRBD2 (5 bases). CDR1 is ENHRY, CDR2 SYGVKD, per germline. The CDR3 runs 11 residues. Trimming cost V 4 bases and J 8 bases, with 6 bases left between them. The CDR3 bases are TGTGCCATCAGTGCGGGGTATGAGCAGTTCTTC. Translating it yields CAISAGYEQFF.

The CDR3 region is CAWSVLDRSSYEQYF. Here the CDR3 DNA reads TGTGCCTGGAGTGTACTGGACAGGTCGTCCTACGAGCAGTACTTC. The chain joins TRBV30 to TRBJ2-7; the match to TRBD1 covers 7 bases. The germline gives CDR1 GTSNPN, CDR2 SVGIG (reference sequence). J gave up 1 base and V 0 bases, and 6 bases lay outside the gene matches. This CDR3 is built from 15 residues.

The gene calls are TRBV6-5 and TRBJ1-1; D is unresolved. The CDR3 is made up of 15 amino acids. Germline V gives CDR1 MNHEY, CDR2 SVGAGI. The V end lost 7 bases, the J end lost 0 bases, and 15 bases lay between the germline ends. CDR3 protein: CASTTRPGVNTEAFF. The CDR3 DNA sequence: TGTGCCAGCACCACTAGGCCCGGGGTGAACACTGAAGCTTTCTTT.

The V call is TRBV11-2, the J call TRBJ1-2; perhaps TRBD1 as D (5 bases). Trimming removed 5 bases from V and 8 bases from J, with 15 bases in between. The CDR3 contains 13 residues. CDR1 is SGHAT, CDR2 FQNNGV, per germline. Here the CDR3 reads CASSGAVGGGYTF. The CDR3 nucleotides are TGTGCCAGCAGCGGGGCGGTAGGTGGCGGCTACACCTTC.

The V gene is TRBV6-6, the J gene TRBJ2-1; 10 bases are a match to TRBD1. Germline values: CDR1 MNHNY, CDR2 SVGAGI (reference sequence). This CDR3 region has 15 residues. Trimming at V came to 6 bases and at J to 2 bases, leaving 4 bases not matched to a gene. The CDR3 here is CASSRDRGTYNEQFF. The CDR3 DNA reads TGTGCCAGCAGCAGGGACAGGGGAACCTACAATGAGCAGTTCTTC.

V is TRBV6-4 and J is TRBJ2-3, with 9 nucleotides matching TRBD2. The V gene's germline CDR1 is MRHNA and CDR2 SNTAGT. The CDR3 consists of 16 residues. V gave up 3 bases and J gave up 3 bases; unmatched junction bases: 7. CDR3 in DNA: TGTGCCAGCAGTGAGAAGCGGGAGGATGGGACAGATACGCAGTATTTT. It specifies CASSEKREDGTDTQYF.

The genes are TRBV6-6 and TRBJ2-7; 7 positions agree with TRBD2. V shed 4 bases, J shed 5 bases, and the junction held 8 bases outside the gene matches. CDR3 length: 14 residues. Germline lookup yields CDR1 MNHNY and CDR2 SVGAGI (reference sequence). The CDR3 bases are TGTGCCAGCAGTTTTTACCCGGGGAGGGACGAGCAGTACTTC. This gives the protein CASSFYPGRDEQYF.

This chain connects TRBV7-6 to TRBJ2-7, with D possibly TRBD1 on 6 matching bases. Germline V lookup: CDR1 SGHVS, CDR2 FNYEAQ. Trimming removed 1 base at V and 4 bases at J, with 14 bases between. CDR3 length: 15 residues. Written as DNA, the CDR3 is TGTGCCAGCAGCTTAGGGAACAACAGGGAATACGAGCAGTACTTC. This sequence encodes CASSLGNNREYEQYF.

V is TRBV28 and J is TRBJ2-5; D remains unclear. CDR1 and CDR2 from the germline V gene are MDHEN and SYDVKM. The V gene lost 5 bases and the J gene lost 3 bases, with 7 bases spanning the gap. CDR3 length: 12 residues. The CDR3 DNA follows: TGTGCCAGCAGTCCCAGCGAAGAGACCCAGTACTTC. The encoded protein is CASSPSEETQYF.

V gene TRBV4-1 combines with J gene TRBJ2-1, with 9 bases that match TRBD2. This CDR3 region has 16 residues. V was clipped by 0 bases and J by 5 bases; unmatched bases: 5. Germline V gene lookup returns CDR1 MGHRA and CDR2 YSYEKL. This chain's CDR3 is CASSQEAGLANNEQFF. CDR3 DNA: TGCGCCAGCAGCCAAGAAGCTGGACTAGCGAACAATGAGCAGTTCTTC.

This rearrangement joins TRBV4-1 to TRBJ1-3; a possible D gene is TRBD1 (5 bases). With 3 bases removed from V and 2 bases from J, the gap between germline ends came to 11 bases. The germline V gene has CDR1 MGHRA and CDR2 YSYEKL. CDR3 size: 15 residues. Here the CDR3 reads CASSQDRGTGNTIYF. In DNA, the CDR3 is TGCGCCAGCAGCCAGGACCGGGGGACTGGAAACACCATATATTTT.

The chain combines TRBV2 with TRBJ2-1, with 11 bases aligning to TRBD2. CDR3 length: 15 amino acids. Per the germline V gene, CDR1 is SNHLY and CDR2 is FYNNEI. The V and J ends lost 2 bases and 12 bases, in that order; junction bases with no gene match: 9. CDR3 sequence reads: CASSERLAGFQGQFF. In DNA, the CDR3 is TGTGCCAGCAGTGAAAGACTAGCGGGATTTCAAGGGCAGTTCTTC.

The chain recombines TRBV7-9 with TRBJ1-4, with D hard to call. Germline V lookup: CDR1 SEHNR, CDR2 FQNEAQ (reference sequence). V lost 1 base, J lost 7 bases, and 4 bases lay in between. The CDR3 consists of 12 residues. CDR3 amino acids: CASSLDGEKLFF. The CDR3 DNA reads TGTGCCAGCAGCTTAGACGGTGAAAAACTGTTTTTT.

The rearrangement links TRBV7-6 to TRBJ2-5; 7 bases map to TRBD1. V gave up 4 bases and J gave up 5 bases; unmatched junction bases: 10. The length of the CDR3 is 15 residues. CDR1 and CDR2 (germline): SGHVS, FNYEAQ. CDR3 region: CASSSEDRAGETQYF. As DNA, the CDR3 is TGTGCCAGCAGCTCGGAAGACAGGGCAGGGGAGACCCAGTACTTC.